The rows below give T cell receptor beta chains drawn from one sample of a study of cytomegalovirus exposure and HLA in healthy donors. The table came from immunoSEQ multiplex PCR; TCRdb's copy has only in-frame clones and leaves some out. Seen here are 150,000 to 200,000 clones, roughly 88% observed once, and the top ten hold 0.95% to 1.5%. The sample comprised PBMCs. The receptors shown here come from a boy aged 2 to 9 in good health and CMV-seronegative. The CDR3 runs from the conserved cysteine through the conserved F or W. D genes are given only for firm matches. Rows may omit the clone size; those that give it use once, few, many or a size class.

>TRBJ2-7|TRBV7-9|.|.
TGTGCCAGCAGCTTCAAGGGGCAGGAGCAGTACTTC
CASSFKGQEQYF
>TRBJ2-2|TRBV4-2|TRBD2|few
TGTGCCAGCAGCCAGCGACTAGCGGGAGGCGGGGGCGGGGAGCTGTTTTTT
CASSQRLAGGGGGELFF
>TRBJ2-7|TRBV10-3|TRBD2|.
TGTGCCATCAGTGAGTCGACTAGCGGCAGAGGGTCCCTCGAGCAGTACTTC
CAISESTSGRGSLEQYF
>TRBJ2-5|TRBV19|.|once
TGTGCCAGTAGTATGACAGGATGCTGCCAAGAGACCCAGTACTTC
CASSMTGCCQETQYF
>TRBJ2-3|TRBV11-3|TRBD2|few
TGTGCCAGCAGCTTGAGCGGGAGGCAGGATACGCAGTATTTT
CASSLSGRQDTQYF
>TRBJ1-2|TRBV7-9|TRBD1|few
TGTGCCAGCAGCTTAACAGGGGATGGCTACACCTTC
CASSLTGDGYTF
>TRBJ2-1|TRBV7-9|TRBD2|.
TGTGCCAGCAGCTTATTTGGGTCACTAGCGGGAGATTACAATGAGCAGTTCTTC
CASSLFGSLAGDYNEQFF
>TRBJ2-7|TRBV7-9|TRBD1|.
TGTGCCAGCAGCACACCCGGGACAGGGGTCTCCTACGAGCAGTACTTC
CASSTPGTGVSYEQYF
>TRBJ2-5|TRBV5-6|TRBD2|few
TGTGCCAGCACCCTAGGGGGACTAGCGGGGGGCCAAGAGACCCAGTACTTC
CASTLGGLAGGQETQYF
>TRBJ2-2|TRBV29-1|.|.
TGCAGCGTTGACCTCGCCCCCGGCACCGGGGAGCTGTTTTTT
CSVDLAPGTGELFF
>TRBJ2-1|TRBV7-9|TRBD2|.
TGTGCCAGCAGCCGAGCGGGGGCGAATGAGCAGTTCTTC
CASSRAGANEQFF
>TRBJ1-2|TRBV7-2|.|.
TGTGCCAGCAGCGCGAGAAGTAACTATGGCTACACCTTC
CASSARSNYGYTF
>TRBJ2-3|TRBV5-1|TRBD2|few
TGCGCCAGCAGCTTGTTCGCTAGCGGGGGGGGTCCGGATACGCAGTATTTT
CASSLFASGGGPDTQYF
>TRBJ1-6|TRBV28|.|.
TGTGCCAGCAGTCACTACAGGGTTATAGATCCAAGTTCACCCCTCCACTTT
CASSHYRVIDPSSPLHF
>TRBJ2-7|TRBV7-2|TRBD2|few
TGTGCCAGCAGCTTAGGAAGCGGGATCTCCTACGAGCAGTACTTC
CASSLGSGISYEQYF
>TRBJ2-1|TRBV9|TRBD2|.
TGTGCCAGCAGCGTAGCAGGTTCGGGGGAGGGTGGGCAGTTCTTC
CASSVAGSGEGGQFF
>TRBJ2-5|TRBV29-1|TRBD2|.
TGCAGCGTTAGGTCTCTAGGGACTAGCGGGAGAGAGACCCAGTACTTC
CSVRSLGTSGRETQYF
>TRBJ1-1|TRBV19|.|.
TGTGCCAGTAGTCCCGACCAGGGTTGGAACACTGAAGCTTTCTTT
CASSPDQGWNTEAFF
>TRBJ1-2|TRBV6-5|.|.
TGTGCCAGCAGTAAAGACACTTACTATGGCTACACCTTC
CASSKDTYYGYTF
>TRBJ2-1|TRBV7-2|TRBD2|.
TGTGCCAGCAGAGAAGGGGCGGGAGTACGCAATGAGCAGTTCTTC
CASREGAGVRNEQFF
>TRBJ2-7|TRBV7-2|TRBD2|.
TGTGCCAGCAGCCGCCTCGAGATAGCGGGAGTTGCGTACTTC
CASSRLEIAGVAYF
>TRBJ1-2|TRBV6-1|.|few
TGTGCCAGCAGTGAAGCCAGGGGACGCTATGGCTACACCTTC
CASSEARGRYGYTF
>TRBJ1-6|TRBV7-2|.|.
TGTGCCAGCAGCTTAGGGACTAATAATTCACCCCTCCACTTT
CASSLGTNNSPLHF
>TRBJ2-5|TRBV5-1|.|.
TGCGCCAGCAGCTTGGCCCTAGGAGAGACCCAGTACTTC
CASSLALGETQYF
>TRBJ1-1|TRBV6-4|.|.
TGTGCCAGCAGTGTCCTTCGAATTCGACACCTTATTTTT
CASSVLRIRHLIF
>TRBJ2-1|TRBV25-1|TRBD2|.
TGTGCCAGCAGTGGCTTTGGCGGGGGGGAGACTGAGCAGTTCTTC
CASSGFGGGETEQFF
>TRBJ2-1|TRBV9|.|.
TGTGCCAGCAGCGTAGAGGGAGGGGGTCCCTCCTACAATGAGCAGTTCTTC
CASSVEGGGPSYNEQFF
>TRBJ2-5|TRBV11-2|TRBD2|.
TGTGCCAGCAGCCCAGGACTAGCGGGGGGGTGGGAGACCCAGTACTTC
CASSPGLAGGWETQYF
>TRBJ1-6|TRBV6-5|.|.
TGTGCCAGCAGCCGAACGGGTTATTCACCCCTCCACTTT
CASSRTGYSPLHF
>TRBJ2-4|TRBV5-1|.|once
TGCGCCACCAAAACCAGCCCGGGGTCCAAAAACATTCAGTACTTC
CATKTSPGSKNIQYF
>TRBJ1-2|TRBV5-4|.|.
TGTGCCAGCAGCTCCTCCTCGACAGCTAACTATGGCTACACCTTC
CASSSSSTANYGYTF
>TRBJ1-1|TRBV5-4|.|.
TGTGCCAGCAGTTTAATGACAGGACTGAACACTGAAGCTTTCTTT
CASSLMTGLNTEAFF
>TRBJ1-2|TRBV5-4|.|.
TGTGCCAGCAGCCGCGAGGCGGGAGACCATGGCTACACCTTC
CASSREAGDHGYTF
>TRBJ2-2|TRBV5-1|TRBD1|.
TGCGCCAGCAGCTTGGTGGGACAGGGCTCGAGGGCCGGGGAGCTGTTTTTT
CASSLVGQGSRAGELFF
>TRBJ2-1|TRBV5-6|TRBD2|.
TGTGCCAGCAGCGTTAGCGGGGGGACGTACAATGAGCAGTTCTTC
CASSVSGGTYNEQFF
>TRBJ1-2|TRBV4-3|TRBD1|.
TGCGCCAGCAGCCACGACAGGGGCGATGGCTACACCTTC
CASSHDRGDGYTF
>TRBJ2-3|TRBV11-2|TRBD2|.
TGTGCCAGCAGCTTTTTCGCCGCGACGGGAGGGCCGGCAGATACGCAGTATTTT
CASSFFAATGGPADTQYF
>TRBJ2-5|TRBV27|.|.
TGTGCCAGCAAGAAATTGCAGGGTAACGGAGAGACCCAGTACTTC
CASKKLQGNGETQYF
>TRBJ1-6|TRBV30|TRBD1|.
TGTGCCTGGAGTGCGGGACAGGGGGGTAATTCACCCCTCCACTTT
CAWSAGQGGNSPLHF
>TRBJ1-4|TRBV7-9|TRBD1|.
TGTGCCAGCAGCATGGGACAGGGCGTTAATGAAAAACTGTTTTTT
CASSMGQGVNEKLFF
>TRBJ1-6|TRBV27|TRBD1|.
TGTGCCAGCAGTCCGCCCCCCTCCGGGACAGGGACCTCACCCCTCCACTTT
CASSPPPSGTGTSPLHF
>TRBJ1-2|TRBV14|.|.
TGTGCCAGCAGCCAAGGGGGCAGGGACAATGGCTACACCTTC
CASSQGGRDNGYTF
>TRBJ2-5|TRBV5-4|TRBD1|.
TGTGCCAGCAGCCCCCGGGACAGGTACCAAGAGACCCAGTACTTC
CASSPRDRYQETQYF
>TRBJ1-6|TRBV6-6|.|.
TGTGCCAGCAGTTACTCGAGTCCGGGAGGGAATTCACCCCTCCACTTT
CASSYSSPGGNSPLHF